This TCR beta chain was recorded in a study of cytomegalovirus exposure and HLA in healthy donors. Primers for the PCR totalled 60 Vbeta and 13 Jbeta. Only in-frame clones appear in the TCRdb table, and some are missing; sequencing was by immunoSEQ multiplex PCR. This repertoire shows 150,000 to 200,000 clones, about 80% found once; its top ten account for around 2.4%. About this clone itself: Its target is unknown.

The CDR3 loop spans 14 amino acids. Germline lookup yields CDR1 MNHNY and CDR2 SVGAGI (reference sequence). V gave up 4 bases and J gave up 4 bases, with 11 bases separating them. Study results and limitations: Within an earlier analysis, most TCR beta V segments proved productive either about 87% or about 30% of the time.

The sequenced sample consisted of PBMCs. The clonotype was recovered from a woman aged 30 to 39 in good health and CMV-seronegative. The chain carries TRBV6-6 and TRBJ2-1; D is possibly TRBD2 (6 bases). The CDR3 region is CASSSWDLYNEQFF. The CDR3 region has the DNA TGTGCCAGCAGTTCCTGGGACTTATACAATGAGCAGTTCTTC.